These 24 T cell receptor beta chains were sequenced from one sample in a study of T cells after yellow fever vaccination. A single record per CDR3 protein comes from TCRdb applying MiXCR to the 5' RACE reads. The sample includes about 13,000 distinct CDR3 sequences, 4% to 6% of them seen just once. This material consisted of PBMCs, either bulk or a sorted T-cell subset (CD4+, CD8+, memory, or dextramer-sorted; not recorded which), taken 45 days after the yellow fever booster vaccination. These receptors came from a man in his thirties or forties who received the YFV17D yellow fever vaccine.

The chain recombines TRBV6-2 or TRBV6-3 with TRBJ2-1; a possible D gene is TRBD1 (6 bases). This CDR3 spans 13 amino acids. Germline V gives CDR1 MNHEY, CDR2 SVGEGT. Trimming left V 2 bases short and J 8 bases short, with 10 bases between. CDR3 protein: CASSYPQGYEQFF. CDR3 bases: TGTGCCAGCAGTTACCCACAGGGCTATGAGCAGTTCTTC.

In its sample, this clonotype was seen many times. The rearrangement links TRBV5-1 to TRBJ2-1; 9 bases map to TRBD2. The CDR3 spans 15 residues. The trim removed 4 bases at V and 4 bases at J, leaving 6 bases unmatched. Per the germline V gene, CDR1 is SGHRS and CDR2 is YFSETQ. The CDR3 bases are TGCGCCAGCAGCGCCAGGACTAGCGTATACAATGAGCAGTTCTTC. Translating gives CASSARTSVYNEQFF. Supplemented by reference TRBV5-1 and TRBJ2-1, the full variable domain reads KAGVTQTPRYLIKTRGQQVTLSCSPISGHRSVSWYQQTPGQGLQFLFEYFSETQRNKGNFPGRFSGRQFSNSRSEMNVSTLELGDSALYLCASSARTSVYNEQFFGPGTRLTVL.

This clonotype has at least ten counts. The J gene is TRBJ2-7, the V gene TRBV29-1; maybe TRBD1 (7 bases). Deletions cut 6 bases from V and 3 bases from J, with 12 bases between. There are 12 residues in the CDR3. Germline V lookup: CDR1 SQVTM, CDR2 ANQGSEA. In DNA form, the CDR3 reads TGCAGCGTCGGGGGACAGTTCTACGAGCAGTACTTC. It specifies CSVGGQFYEQYF.

J is TRBJ2-3 and V is TRBV20-1; D possibly corresponds to TRBD2 (5 bases). CDR1 and CDR2 (germline): DFQATT, SNEGSKA (reference sequence). The CDR3 contains 16 residues. CDR3 residues: CSASDQALAYTDTQYF. The CDR3 DNA reads TGCAGCGCCAGTGACCAGGCGCTAGCCTACACAGATACGCAGTATTTT.

This clonotype has ten or more counts. At one boundary the junction diverges from the germline segment, which might be a read error. The rearrangement uses TRBV7-8 and TRBJ2-7; D might be TRBD1 (6 bases). Looked up from germline, CDR1 is SGHVS and CDR2 is FQNEAQ. There are 14 residues in the CDR3. The CDR3 protein is CASSLYGFSPGEHF. CDR3 in DNA: TGTGCCAGCAGCTTGTATGGGTTTTCTCCAGGGGAGCACTTC.

This clonotype was observed at least ten times. The J gene is TRBJ2-7, the V gene TRBV6-2 or TRBV6-3; the D gene is possibly TRBD2 (5 bases). Trimming cost V 7 bases and J 2 bases, with 6 bases left between them. The CDR3 extends over 11 amino acids. Germline CDR1 and CDR2: MNHEY and SVGEGT. CDR3 sequence reads: CASTGTYEQYF. In nucleotides, the CDR3 is TGTGCCAGCACGGGGACCTACGAGCAGTACTTC.

This clonotype occurred many times. The chain couples TRBV20-1 to TRBJ2-3, with D tentatively TRBD1 or TRBD2 (5 bases each). Trimming took 5 bases from V and 4 from J, leaving 16 bases between them. The germline gives CDR1 DFQATT, CDR2 SNEGSKA (reference sequence). The CDR3 runs to 14 residues. The CDR3 is CSAVSGRGADTQYF. The CDR3 coding sequence is TGCAGTGCTGTGAGCGGTAGAGGGGCAGATACGCAGTATTTT.

The table lists this clonotype with many counts. The chain employs TRBV18 and TRBJ2-7; the D gene is possibly TRBD2 (6 bases). There are 15 residues in the CDR3. Germline CDR1 and CDR2: KGHSH and LQKENI. Trimming pared 6 bases from V and 3 bases from J, leaving 18 bases between. CDR3 coding DNA: TGTGCCAGCTCCAGCACCGGGACTTCTATCTACGAGCAGTACTTC. Its protein is CASSSTGTSIYEQYF. Full variable domain (rest looked up from reference TRBV18 and TRBJ2-7): NAGVMQNPRHLVRRRGQEARLRCSPMKGHSHVYWYRQLPEEGLKFMVYLQKENIIDESGMPKERFSAEFPKEGPSILRIQQVVRGDSAAYFCASSSTGTSIYEQYFGPGTRLTVT.

This clonotype came up many times. V usage is TRBV5-1 and J usage is TRBJ2-1, with D unclear. Trimming pared 4 bases from V and 9 bases from J, leaving 11 bases between. The CDR3 covers 12 residues. Germline CDR1 SGHRS, CDR2 YFSETQ. The CDR3 loop reads CASSPLVSEQFF. CDR3 DNA sequence: TGCGCCAGCAGCCCCCTCGTAAGTGAGCAGTTCTTC. The whole variable domain, filled in from reference TRBV5-1 and TRBJ2-1, reads KAGVTQTPRYLIKTRGQQVTLSCSPISGHRSVSWYQQTPGQGLQFLFEYFSETQRNKGNFPGRFSGRQFSNSRSEMNVSTLELGDSALYLCASSPLVSEQFFGPGTRLTVL.

Concerning this clonotype: The limits of the CDR3 on the DNA are not certain, so only TCRdb's listed CDR3 is given. This chain links TRBV27 with TRBJ1-6; TRBD1, the table's D call, lacks a check against the DNA. The germline V gene encodes CDR1 MNHEY and CDR2 SMNVEV (reference sequence). The CDR3 extends over 15 residues, inclusive of both ends. This chain's CDR3 is CASSSSTGVNSPLHF.

At least ten counts were recorded for this clonotype. V usage is TRBV6-5 and J usage is TRBJ2-1; 14 bases agree with TRBD2. CDR1 is MNHEY and CDR2 is SVGAGI in the germline V gene. The CDR3 covers 17 residues. V trimming: 2 bases; J trimming: 1 base; junction bases outside the gene matches: 1. DNA for the CDR3: TGTGCCAGCAGTTACCGGACTAGCGGGAGGTCCTACAATGAGCAGTTCTTC. Protein: CASSYRTSGRSYNEQFF.

Points on this clonotype: A much larger clone differs by one base, so this may be a read error. CDR3 protein: CSGTWQTQYF. CDR3 bases: TGCAGTGGGACTTGGCAGACCCAGTACTTC. The chain recombines TRBV20-1 with TRBJ2-5, with D perhaps TRBD2 (5 bases). Per the germline V gene, CDR1 is DFQATT and CDR2 is SNEGSKA (reference sequence). V was cut by 7 bases and J by 6 bases, with 9 bases left in between. The CDR3 runs 10 residues.

This clonotype showed up many times. This chain uses TRBV7-3 with TRBJ2-1, with 9 bases that match TRBD1. This CDR3 is built from 14 residues. CDR1 and CDR2 (germline): SGHTA, FQGTGA. The ends lost 5 bases at V and 7 bases at J; junction bases unmatched: 6. For the CDR3, the DNA is TGTGCCAGCAGCCCCAGACAGGGGGGGAATGAGCAGTTCTTC. Protein sequence: CASSPRQGGNEQFF.

This clonotype appeared many times. The chain recombines TRBV7-2 with TRBJ1-1, with a tentative D call TRBD1 (5 bases). CDR1 is SGHTA, CDR2 FQGNSA, per germline. This CDR3 has 12 amino acids. Trimming removed 5 bases from V and 8 bases from J, with 12 bases in between. DNA of the CDR3: TGTGCCAGCAGCCCCCTGTGGGGGGAAGCTTTCTTT. Translation gives CASSPLWGEAFF.

This clonotype came up many times. The V and J genes are TRBV20-1 and TRBJ2-5, with D possibly TRBD2 on 6 matching bases. CDR3 size: 13 residues. CDR1 and CDR2 from the germline V gene are DFQATT and SNEGSKA (reference sequence). Trimming removed 5 bases at V and 0 bases at J, with 10 bases between. As DNA, the CDR3 is TGCAGTGCTCGCCTAGCGTACCAAGAGACCCAGTACTTC. It is translated as CSARLAYQETQYF.

In its sample, this clonotype was seen many times. The chain carries TRBV10-3 and TRBJ2-1; TRBD2 might be the D (5 bases). The CDR3 is 14 residues long. From germline, CDR1 is ENHRY and CDR2 SYGVKD. V was cut by 4 bases and J by 8 bases, with 15 bases left in between. The DNA for the CDR3 is TGTGCCATCAGTGTTGGGAGCCCGGCGGATGAGCAGTTCTTC. It yields the protein CAISVGSPADEQFF.

This clonotype was observed many times. The chain is built from TRBV29-1 and TRBJ1-1, with D uncertain. The germline V gene has CDR1 SQVTM and CDR2 ANQGSEA. There are 15 residues in the CDR3. V lost 5 bases and J lost 3, with 19 bases in between. The CDR3 reads CSVTAFGREDTEAFF. In nucleotides, the CDR3 is TGCAGCGTTACTGCTTTTGGCAGAGAAGACACTGAAGCTTTCTTT.

This clonotype was seen at least ten times. The V and J genes are TRBV2 and TRBJ2-1; 9 bases are a match to TRBD2. Germline values: CDR1 SNHLY, CDR2 FYNNEI. The CDR3 spans 14 residues. V shed 2 bases, J shed 9 bases, and the junction held 5 bases outside the gene matches. CDR3 in DNA: TGTGCCAGCAGTGAAAGTAGCGGGAGAGGTGAGCAGTTCTTC. Translating it yields CASSESSGRGEQFF.

Many counts were recorded for this clonotype. The V call is TRBV15, the J call TRBJ2-3; no clear D gene. CDR3 length: 18 residues. Germline CDR1 and CDR2: LNHNV and YYDKDF (reference sequence). The V gene lost 0 bases and the J gene lost 2 bases, with 18 bases spanning the gap. CDR3: CATSRDLKGPGTTDTQYF. The CDR3 bases are TGTGCCACCAGCAGAGATTTAAAAGGGCCTGGTACCACAGATACGCAGTATTTT.

This clonotype was observed at least ten times. The chain uses TRBV28 and TRBJ2-5, with 7 bases matching TRBD1. V gave up 4 bases and J gave up 5 bases; unmatched junction bases: 4. This CDR3 has 13 residues. The V gene's germline CDR1 is MDHEN and CDR2 SYDVKM. CDR3 protein: CASSSRGLETQYF. The CDR3 nucleotides read TGTGCCAGCAGTTCGAGGGGGCTGGAGACCCAGTACTTC.

This clonotype was detected many times. The chain combines TRBV5-6 with TRBJ2-1; tentative D call: TRBD2 (6 bases). The CDR3 extends over 16 amino acids. V was shortened by 0 bases and J by 5 bases, with 15 bases between the two germline ends. Looked up from germline, CDR1 is SGHDT and CDR2 is YYEEEE. CDR3 residues: CASSLDGGAIHNEQFF. In DNA, the CDR3 is TGTGCCAGCAGCTTGGACGGAGGGGCCATCCACAATGAGCAGTTCTTC.

Notes on this clonotype: Just one base apart from a much larger clone, this may be a read error. J is TRBJ2-5 and V is TRBV20-1; 7 nucleotides match TRBD2. This CDR3 has 14 amino acids. With 3 bases clipped from V and 1 base from J, the junction kept 5 bases outside the gene matches. Germline V gives CDR1 DFQATT, CDR2 SNEGSKA (reference sequence). CDR3 bases: TGCAGTGCTAGCGAGGGAGGGCCCCAAGAGACCCAGTACTTC. Protein sequence: CSASEGGPQETQYF.

This clonotype was detected many times. This rearrangement joins TRBV4-2 to TRBJ2-2; unclear D gene. CDR3 length: 15 amino acids. Trimming took 0 bases from V and 6 from J, leaving 11 bases between them. Germline values: CDR1 LGHNA, CDR2 YNFKEQ. The CDR3 loop is CASSQDPFNAGELFF. CDR3 DNA: TGTGCCAGCAGCCAAGACCCTTTTAACGCCGGGGAGCTGTTTTTT.

This clonotype came up many times. J is TRBJ2-1 and V is TRBV12-3 or TRBV12-4; the D gene is possibly TRBD2 (5 bases). The CDR3 extends over 13 amino acids. V was trimmed by 4 bases and J by 6 bases, leaving 10 bases between them. DNA of the CDR3: TGTGCCAGCAGTTATGAGGGTGGCAATGAGCAGTTCTTC. Its protein is CASSYEGGNEQFF.